This TCR beta chain is drawn from a study of cytomegalovirus exposure and HLA in healthy donors. PCR employed 60 Vbeta and 13 Jbeta primers. Profiling relied on immunoSEQ multiplex PCR, and the TCRdb table lists in-frame clones only, not all of them. The table records 90,000 or so clones, 78% of them present only once. The length of the CDR3 is 14 residues. The V segment lost 4 bases and the J segment 0 bases; nucleotides outside the gene matches: 2. The V gene's germline CDR1 is SGHNT and CDR2 YYREEE (reference sequence). The sequenced material came from PBMCs. The chain carries TRBV5-4 and TRBJ2-5, with 8 bases identical to TRBD2. The receptor comes from a male donor in good health and CMV-seropositive. The CDR3 is CASSKLADQETQYF. CDR3 nucleotide sequence: TGTGCCAGCAGCAAACTAGCGGACCAAGAGACCCAGTACTTC.